Reported below is one T cell receptor (beta chain). Profiled with immunoSEQ multiplex PCR; TCRdb holds only in-frame clones, not every one. The sample holds about 100,000 clones; 90% to 97% are singletons and the top ten take approximately 0.22%. This sample is drawn from a study of technical replicates of blood from several donors. Germline V lookup: CDR1 MNHNY, CDR2 SVGAGI (reference sequence). V shed 5 bases and J 6 bases; nucleotides not matched to a gene: 3. CDR3 length: 14 residues. The TCR was taken from a human donor in good health. The V gene is TRBV6-6, the J gene TRBJ1-4, with 10 bases identical to TRBD1. Input material: T cells isolated from PBMCs. CDR3 bases: TGTGCCAGCAGTCGACAGGGGGCTGATGAAAAACTGTTTTTT. Its translation: CASSRQGADEKLFF.